This T cell receptor (beta chain) is drawn from a study of glioma-infiltrating T cells. Study-level findings and limits: Non-neoplastic patients had below-expected tissue-blood divergence, while all gliomas exceeded expectation.

With respect to this clonotype: Antigen unknown.

TCR alpha and beta CDR3 regions were amplified from RNA using iRepertoire nested multiplex PCR. One-step reverse transcription and amplification started from approximately 100-400 ng of tissue mRNA or PBMC total RNA. TCRdb re-analysed the multiplex PCR reads in MiXCR, keeping a single row per CDR3 protein. Among more than 300,000 distinct CDR3 sequences listed, roughly 41% were seen once. CDR1 MDHEN and CDR2 SYDVKM come from the germline V gene. This CDR3 has 15 amino acids. V was pared by 5 bases and J by 0 bases, with 12 bases between. The J gene is TRBJ2-3, the V gene TRBV28; no firm D call. The sequence derives from a human donor with low-grade glioma or glioblastoma, undergoing nonglioma brain surgery, or in good health (not recorded which). Sample: glioma tissue, nonneoplastic brain tissue, or PBMCs (not recorded which). The CDR3 here is CASSPGVRSTDTQYF. The CDR3 bases are TGTGCCAGCAGTCCTGGGGTGAGGAGCACAGATACGCAGTATTTT.